A single sample is the source of the 7 T cell receptor beta chains below, sequenced in a study of T cell responses to AZD1222 COVID-19 vaccine (dated by TCRdb to about 2021). The label giving this sample's time point can be read as: about 28 days (+/-7) after the second vaccine dose. Preparation of the library involved the immunoSEQ multiplex PCR assay. The immuneACCESS repertoire file appears here via TCRdb, limited to in-frame rearrangements. These files lack a portion of the clones; in checked studies, under half of the deficit traces to unresolved V genes, and the cause of the others is not known. This sample lists some 280,000 clones; roughly 93% were detected once. The ten biggest clones cover roughly 0.6% of the sample. The source was peripheral blood, collected 28 days after the second AZD1222 dose. These receptors all stem from an adult who received the AZD1222 COVID-19 vaccine.

This chain connects TRBV7-8 to TRBJ2-5; D not certain. The CDR3 contains 15 residues. Trimming took 0 bases from V and 2 from J, leaving 10 bases between them. Germline lookup yields CDR1 SGHVS and CDR2 FQNEAQ. The chain's CDR3 is CASSLALLEQETQYF. CDR3 nucleotide sequence: TGTGCCAGCAGCTTAGCGCTTTTGGAACAAGAGACCCAGTACTTC.

This clone has a single count. This chain uses TRBV5-4 with TRBJ1-2; perhaps TRBD1 as D (5 bases). Per germline, CDR1 SGHNT and CDR2 YYREEE (reference sequence). CDR3 length equals 15 residues. Deletions cut 3 bases from V and 2 bases from J, with 14 bases between. The CDR3 DNA sequence: TGTGCCAGCAGCTCCTATGGTGGGGACAACTATGGCTACACCTTC. It specifies CASSSYGGDNYGYTF.

The gene calls are TRBV5-5 and TRBJ2-2, with TRBD1 as a possible D gene (6 bases). Germline loops: CDR1 SGHKS, CDR2 YYEKEE (reference sequence). CDR3 length: 17 amino acids. V lost 3 bases and J 7 bases, leaving 22 bases between the germline ends. The CDR3 DNA is TGTGCCAGCAGCTCCCTTCGGGCAGGGGTACCCTACGGGGAGCTGTTTTTT. Translated, it gives CASSSLRAGVPYGELFF.

The genes are TRBV18 and TRBJ1-1, with 8 positions matching TRBD1. Per germline, CDR1 KGHSH and CDR2 LQKENI. The CDR3 is 17 amino acids. J was trimmed by 1 base and V by 4 bases; bases with no gene match: 11. CDR3 loop: CASSHSIAGTGNTEAFF. CDR3 nucleotides: TGTGCCAGCTCACACTCCATTGCCGGGACAGGGAACACTGAAGCTTTCTTT.

CDR3 bases: TGTGCCAGCACGACTGCTGGGACAGACTATGGCTACACCTTC. Protein sequence: CASTTAGTDYGYTF. The V call is TRBV5-6, the J call TRBJ1-2, with 7 nucleotides matching TRBD1. V trimming: 6 bases; J trimming: 3 bases; junction bases outside the gene matches: 8. The CDR3 covers 14 residues. Germline CDR1 is SGHDT and CDR2 is YYEEEE.

This rearrangement joins TRBV7-2 to TRBJ2-7; unclear D gene. Looked up from germline, CDR1 is SGHTA and CDR2 is FQGNSA. Trimming cost V 2 bases and J 4 bases, with 6 bases left between them. CDR3 length: 12 amino acids. CDR3 DNA sequence: TGTGCCAGCAGCTTATCGGAGTACGAGCAGTACTTC. Residues: CASSLSEYEQYF.

The chain combines TRBV7-2 with TRBJ2-3; 9 bases line up with TRBD2. Germline trimming cut 1 base from V and 3 bases from J; bases unmatched to any gene: 8. The CDR3 loop spans 17 amino acids. Germline V gene sequence: CDR1 SGHTA, CDR2 FQGNSA. The CDR3 DNA reads as TGTGCCAGCAGCTTAGAGGGGGCTAGCGGGATAACAGATACGCAGTATTTT. Translating gives CASSLEGASGITDTQYF.